The sample holds one count of the clone carrying this T cell receptor (beta chain). Antigen: not known. The data are from a study of graft-versus-host responses after intestinal transplantation. Study-wide context: Recipients were given multivisceral, liver-intestinal, or isolated intestinal transplants. Overall study results and limits: Detection of GvH clones occurred in recipient marrow, and some had their first appearance in ileum or blood. Early post-transplant HvG declines were associated with peak circulating GvH clone levels.

Repertoires were generated with immunoSEQ multiplex PCR, while TCRdb's copy carries only in-frame clones and drops some. The top ten hold approximately 0.97% of the sample, which has 95,000 to 110,000 clones, about 90% seen once. The ends lost 0 bases at V and 10 bases at J; junction bases unmatched: 7. Germline lookup yields CDR1 SGHRS and CDR2 YFSETQ. The CDR3 extends over 14 amino acids. This specimen was unstimulated CD4+ T cells sorted from spleen or lymph node cells, taken before intestinal transplant. The chain combines TRBV5-1 with TRBJ2-1; 7 bases agree with TRBD1. This receptor was obtained from a human donor who received an intestinal transplant. The CDR3 sequence is CASSLGQGESEQFF. The CDR3 DNA reads as TGCGCCAGCAGCTTGGGACAGGGAGAATCAGAGCAGTTCTTC.